This T cell receptor beta chain emerged from a study of T cells expressing NK-cell markers. At the level of the study: Beta-chain profiling covered CD3+CD56+NKG2C+, CD3+CD56+NKG2C- and CD3+CD56-NKG2C+ sorted subsets.

What made the TCR beta cDNA was 5'RACE template switching with UMIs. TCRdb processed the 5' RACE reads again and assigns one entry to each CDR3 protein, with no DNA. Its table records a few hundred thousand distinct CDR3 sequences. About this clonotype itself: Its cognate antigen is unknown.

Germline CDR1 DFQATT, CDR2 SNEGSKA (reference sequence). This CDR3 has 15 residues. Points from the study as a whole: Certain NKG2C+ T cell clones were expanded, and their HCMV specificity remained unclear. Topping the CD3+CD56-NKG2C+ fraction as well were these clonotypes, in four donors.

The sequence came from a man aged 18 to 69 in good health. The chain employs TRBV20-1 and TRBJ1-5; the D gene TCRdb calls, TRBD1, cannot be checked with no DNA. Sequencing was done on a sample of blood T cells: a sorted CD56 or NKG2C T cell subset, CD4+ or CD8+ T cells, or bulk PBMC T cells (not recorded which). The CDR3 is CSARGGVGRNQPQHF.